This TCR beta chain is from a study of OX40 agonist ivuxolimab in advanced cancers. Study-level background: Ivuxolimab, an agonistic anti-OX40 (CD134) antibody, was given to patients.

Sequencing was performed with immunoSEQ multiplex PCR; in TCRdb, only in-frame clones are kept and a portion is missing. Of roughly 66,000 clones in the sample, approximately 78% were seen once. Patients who had autoimmune disease history or got systemic immunosuppression were left out. Trimming shortened V by 0 bases and J by 4 bases, and 12 bases separated the two germline ends. The CDR3 contains 15 residues. Germline V lookup: CDR1 SEHNR, CDR2 FQNEAQ (reference sequence). This clone was observed a single time. The TCR originated in an adult with an advanced solid tumor such as melanoma, head and neck, liver or kidney cancer. The sequenced sample was CD4+ or CD8+ T cells sorted from blood, obtained in a trial of the OX40 agonist ivuxolimab. The V call is TRBV7-9, the J call TRBJ1-1, with D perhaps matching TRBD1 (6 bases). The CDR3 bases are TGTGCCAGCAGCTTAGCACAGGGCTATAGCACTGAAGCTTTCTTT. Amino acid sequence: CASSLAQGYSTEAFF.